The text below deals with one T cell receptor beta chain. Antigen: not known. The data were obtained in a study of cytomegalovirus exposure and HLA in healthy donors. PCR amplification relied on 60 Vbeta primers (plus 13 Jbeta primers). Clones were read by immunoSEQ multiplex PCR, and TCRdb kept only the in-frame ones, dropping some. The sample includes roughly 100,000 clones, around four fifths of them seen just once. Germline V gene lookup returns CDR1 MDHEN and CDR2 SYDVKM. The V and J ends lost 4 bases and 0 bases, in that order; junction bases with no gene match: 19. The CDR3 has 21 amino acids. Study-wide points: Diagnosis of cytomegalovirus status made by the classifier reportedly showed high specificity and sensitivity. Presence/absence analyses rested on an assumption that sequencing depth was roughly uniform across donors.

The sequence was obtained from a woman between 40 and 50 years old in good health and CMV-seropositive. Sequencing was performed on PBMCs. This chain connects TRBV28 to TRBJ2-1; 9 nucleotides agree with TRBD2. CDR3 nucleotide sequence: TGTGCCAGCAGTTCCAATTACCCTGGACTAGCGCGTTCTAGCTCCTACAATGAGCAGTTCTTC. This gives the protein CASSSNYPGLARSSSYNEQFF.